This paragraph covers one TCR beta chain sequence. The Seattle site enrolled patients during active infection and followed them longitudinally. From germline, CDR1 is MNHNS and CDR2 SASEGT. This CDR3 region has 16 residues. Trimming removed 3 bases at V and 2 bases at J, with 15 bases between. Original handling: For nucleated cells, counts were estimated from reference gene primer amplification. Only in-frame clones appear in the TCRdb table, and some are missing; sequencing was by immunoSEQ multiplex PCR. That table gives V, J and clone size, and the DNA gave D and trimming. The data contain a few hundred thousand clones, 80% to 90% of them singletons. The data originate from a study of blood T cell repertoires in COVID-19. Study details: Specimens from acute and convalescent COVID-19 originated in the United States, Italy and Spain. The cDNA or gDNA used as material had been derived from T cells, B-cell-depleted T cells, or PBMCs.

V is TRBV6-1 and J is TRBJ2-3; the D gene is possibly TRBD2 (5 bases). What was sequenced was peripheral blood. The sequence came from a young man with COVID-19, enrolled during active disease. CDR3 amino acids: CASSEGPPGYTDTQYF. CDR3 coding DNA: TGTGCCAGCAGTGAGGGCCCTCCGGGGTACACAGATACGCAGTATTTT.